The rows below give T cell receptor beta chains drawn from one sample of a study of blood T cell repertoires in COVID-19. The method was immunoSEQ multiplex PCR; TCRdb's version includes in-frame clones alone and lacks a portion of them. The sample includes roughly 50,000 clones, 70% to 90% seen only once; the top ten take over 10%. Sequencing was done on a sample of peripheral blood. Source of these receptors: a man older than 75 with acute or convalescent COVID-19. Both conserved end residues are part of each CDR3. Each record gives: clone size, V gene, CDR3 protein. Clone size appears in some rows only: once, few, many, or a class for an expanded clone.

.	TRBV7-2	CASSFLAGNQFF
few	TRBV5-1	CASSLLGGGYTF
.	TRBV3-1/TRBV3-2	CASSQDYNQPQHF
.	TRBV5-1	CASSLGLGLIGGYTF
few	TRBV27	CASSSDGGYEQYF
.	TRBV5-1	CASSFNGEETQYF
.	TRBV30	CAWNQGTNEKLFF
.	TRBV7-9	CASSSPGSRGGTNTGELFF
few	TRBV15	CATSRGVTGNTIYF
.	TRBV30	CAQMDRVRGNTIYF
.	TRBV23-1	CASSQTTGTYEQYF
.	TRBV25-1	CASSDPRGNEKLFF
.	TRBV5-6	CASSLYRGNSPLHF
.	TRBV7-9	CASSQRGEKLFF
.	TRBV5-1	CASSLEAGPLMTGELFF
.	TRBV3-1/TRBV3-2	CASSPTQGQGNYGYTF
.	TRBV6-5	CASSSLPQLTGELFF
.	TRBV5-1	CASSLETGDEQYF
.	TRBV24-1	CATSDTGGGVTGELFF
.	TRBV30	CAWMKGGSSYNSPLHF
.	TRBV19	CASAGQGLYEQYF
.	TRBV27	CASSFRQGNSPLHF
.	TRBV5-1	CASSSGTGGETQYF
.	TRBV29-1	CSASGFENTEAFF
.	TRBV3-1/TRBV3-2	CASSPETGGSTDTQYF
.	TRBV7-9	CASSPRLSGANVLTF
.	TRBV5-1	CASSLARGHYEQYF
.	TRBV5-1	CASSASGVQGGETQYF
.	TRBV10-2	CASSARAENTEAFF
.	TRBV6-5	CASSKARGRTDTQYF
.	TRBV21-1	CASSKIRPQHF
.	TRBV11-2	CASSLAPGRNYEQYF
once	TRBV28	CASSHSSGGALEQFF
once	TRBV19	CASSMGGQGVDEQFF
.	TRBV14	CASSQRTSGRSGANVLTF
.	TRBV7-2	CASSLVTGGTGELFF
.	TRBV2	CASSDGLAGTPGADTQYF
.	TRBV24-1	CATSDLQRVSDTQYF
.	TRBV11-2	CASSFTGVFYEQYF
.	TRBV19	CASSIGARYGYTF
.	TRBV10-3	CAISDHNRVDGYTF
.	TRBV27	CASSPSGRRYEQYF
.	TRBV6-5	CASGSGVGQPQHF
.	TRBV12-3/TRBV12-4	CASCPSQETQYF
.	TRBV29-1	CSVGTGENTEAFF
.	TRBV12-3/TRBV12-4	CASSWTGGEKLFF
.	TRBV20-1	CSASGQRGETQYF
.	TRBV19	CASSIGTGPMNTEAFF
.	TRBV30	CAWSGVSGQSSGANVLTF
.	TRBV18	CASSGGQGTRGTIYF
.	TRBV5-1	CASSLVAGDTEAFF
.	TRBV18	CASSPGQGNRNSPLHF
.	TRBV2	CASIPGRGYNSPLHF
.	TRBV5-1	CASRADNYEQYF
once	TRBV6-5	CATSWTAQETQYF
.	TRBV6-5	CASTPGGKNSPLHF
.	TRBV28	CASSRRVNTEAFF